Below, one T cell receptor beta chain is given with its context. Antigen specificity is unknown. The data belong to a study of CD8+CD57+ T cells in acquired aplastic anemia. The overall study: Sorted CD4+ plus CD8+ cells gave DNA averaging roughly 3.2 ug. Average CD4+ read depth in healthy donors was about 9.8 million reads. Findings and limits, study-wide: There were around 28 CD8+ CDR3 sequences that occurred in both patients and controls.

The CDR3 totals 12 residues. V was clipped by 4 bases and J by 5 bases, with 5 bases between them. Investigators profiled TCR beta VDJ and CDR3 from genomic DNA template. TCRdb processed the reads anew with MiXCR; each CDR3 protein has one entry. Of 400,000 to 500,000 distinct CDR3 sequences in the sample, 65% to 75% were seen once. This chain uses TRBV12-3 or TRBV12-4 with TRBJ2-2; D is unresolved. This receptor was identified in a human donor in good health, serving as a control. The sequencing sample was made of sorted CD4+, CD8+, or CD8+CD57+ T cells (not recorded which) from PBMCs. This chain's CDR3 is CASSWATGELFF. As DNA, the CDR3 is TGTGCCAGCAGTTGGGCGACCGGGGAGCTGTTTTTT.